The present T cell receptor (delta chain) was sequenced within a study of gamma-delta T cells after stem cell transplantation. With CATT, TCRdb re-called clones from the RT-PCR reads. The data hold roughly 10,000 delta-chain clones, with around 42% observed a single time. The germline V gene encodes CDR1 TVYSNPD and CDR2 GDNSRS (reference sequence). Losses at the gene ends were 3 bases for V and 0 bases for J; bases not matched to a gene: 11. The CDR3 is 16 amino acids. The sample holds a few counts of this clone. The chain carries TRDV3 and TRDJ1, with 9 bases aligning to TRDD3. The origin of this receptor is a human donor. It is not recorded whose cells these are; they may come from a transplant donor. What was sequenced was gamma-delta T cells. CDR3 protein: CALNWGTALYTDKLIF. The CDR3 nucleotides read TGTGCCTTGAACTGGGGGACTGCCCTGTACACCGATAAACTCATCTTT.